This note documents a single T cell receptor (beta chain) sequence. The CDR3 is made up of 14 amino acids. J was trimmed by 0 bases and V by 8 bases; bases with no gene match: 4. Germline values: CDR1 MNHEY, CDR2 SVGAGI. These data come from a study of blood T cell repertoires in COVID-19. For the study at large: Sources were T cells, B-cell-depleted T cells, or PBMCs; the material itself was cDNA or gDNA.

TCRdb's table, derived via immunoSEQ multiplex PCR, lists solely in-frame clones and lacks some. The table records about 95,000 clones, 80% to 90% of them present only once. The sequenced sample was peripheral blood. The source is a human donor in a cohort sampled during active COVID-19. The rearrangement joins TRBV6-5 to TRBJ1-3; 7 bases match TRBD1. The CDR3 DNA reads TGTGCCAGCGCCCGGGACAGCTCTGGAAACACCATATATTTT. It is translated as CASARDSSGNTIYF.